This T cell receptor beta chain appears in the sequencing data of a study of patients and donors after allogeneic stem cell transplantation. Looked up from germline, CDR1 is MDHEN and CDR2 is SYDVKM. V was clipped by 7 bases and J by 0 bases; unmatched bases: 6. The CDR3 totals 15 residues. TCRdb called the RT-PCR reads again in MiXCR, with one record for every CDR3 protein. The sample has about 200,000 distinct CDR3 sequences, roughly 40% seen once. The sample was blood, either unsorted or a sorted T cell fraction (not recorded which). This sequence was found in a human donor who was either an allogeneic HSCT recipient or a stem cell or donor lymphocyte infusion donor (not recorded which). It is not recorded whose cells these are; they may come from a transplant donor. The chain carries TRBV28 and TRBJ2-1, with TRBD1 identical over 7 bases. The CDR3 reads CASTVTGASYNEQFF. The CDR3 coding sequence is TGTGCCAGCACCGTCACAGGGGCCTCCTACAATGAGCAGTTCTTC. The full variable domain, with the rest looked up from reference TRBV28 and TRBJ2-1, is DVKVTQSSRYLVKRTGEKVFLECVQDMDHENMFWYRQDPGLGLRLIYFSYDVKMKEKGDIPEGYSVSREKKERFSLILESASTNQTSMYLCASTVTGASYNEQFFGPGTRLTVL.